The clone carrying this TCR beta chain has only a few counts. The antigen is not known. The sample belongs to a study of cytomegalovirus exposure and HLA in healthy donors. Study-wide results and caveats: TCR clusters originating in the first cohort tended to co-occur in the 120 validation repertoires, according to a later analysis.

Germline V gene data show CDR1 as SGHNT and CDR2 as YYREEE (reference sequence). Unmatched junction bases numbered 5, after V lost 4 bases and J lost 2 bases. The CDR3 sequence is 14 residues long. The table came from immunoSEQ multiplex PCR; TCRdb's copy has only in-frame clones and leaves some out. The profile shows approximately 220,000 clones, 85% to 95% of them singletons. The rearrangement joins TRBV5-4 to TRBJ2-5; 7 nucleotides match TRBD1. This TCR came from a woman aged 18 to 35 in good health and CMV-seronegative. Sequencing was carried out using PBMCs. This chain's CDR3 is CASSKRDRQETQYF. The CDR3 coding sequence is TGTGCCAGCAGCAAACGGGACAGACAAGAGACCCAGTACTTC. Based on the CDR3 plus reference TRBV5-4 and TRBJ2-5, the full variable domain is ETGVTQSPTHLIKTRGQQVTLRCSSQSGHNTVSWYQQALGQGPQFIFQYYREEENGRGNFPPRFSGLQFPNYSSELNVNALELDDSALYLCASSKRDRQETQYFGPGTRLLVL.